The 23 T cell receptor beta chains given below trace back to one sample, sequenced in a study of T-cell reconstitution after alpha-beta-depleted transplantation in children. The TCRbeta library incorporated unique molecular identifiers. TCRdb re-called the PCR reads with MiXCR, one entry per CDR3 protein. Counted here are about 600,000 distinct CDR3 sequences, roughly 24% occurring once; the ten biggest clones make up roughly 13%. This specimen consisted of PBMCs, mostly from graft donor cells, obtained 360 days after TCRalphabeta/CD19-depleted stem cell transplant. These TCRs come from a boy younger than two who had a stem cell transplant for acute myeloid leukemia, so the T cells may come from the graft donor.

This clonotype has a handful of counts. This sequence joins TRBV7-2 and TRBJ2-5; 10 nucleotides line up with TRBD1. Germline CDR1 SGHTA, CDR2 FQGNSA. V shed 2 bases, J shed 1 base, and the junction held 4 bases outside the gene matches. There are 16 residues in the CDR3. CDR3 sequence reads: CASSLRTGGGQETQYF. The DNA of the CDR3 is TGTGCCAGCAGCTTAAGGACAGGGGGTGGCCAAGAGACCCAGTACTTC.

This clonotype was counted ten times or more. The rearrangement joins TRBV20-1 to TRBJ2-5; D remains unclear. V was clipped by 3 bases and J by 7 bases, with 15 bases between them. The CDR3 covers 13 residues. Germline V gives CDR1 DFQATT, CDR2 SNEGSKA (reference sequence). CDR3 loop: CSARPTPKGTQYF. The DNA for the CDR3 is TGCAGTGCTAGGCCAACTCCCAAGGGGACCCAGTACTTC.

The table lists this clonotype with many counts. The V call is TRBV7-3, the J call TRBJ2-1; D is uncertain. The CDR3 runs to 17 residues. The V gene lost 1 base and the J gene lost 3 bases, with 16 bases spanning the gap. Germline CDR1 and CDR2: SGHTA and FQGTGA. The CDR3 protein is CASSLNPPTGVYNEQFF. The CDR3 DNA is TGTGCCAGCAGCTTAAACCCGCCAACTGGGGTCTACAATGAGCAGTTCTTC.

This clonotype has a handful of counts. The V and J genes are TRBV27 and TRBJ2-7; 8 positions agree with TRBD1. Germline assignment: CDR1 MNHEY and CDR2 SMNVEV (reference sequence). The CDR3 sequence is 18 residues long. V shed 6 bases, J shed 0 bases, and the junction held 16 bases outside the gene matches. In nucleotides, the CDR3 is TGTGCCAGCAGGGCGACAGGGGTTCAAAAACCAACCTCCTACGAGCAGTACGTC. This translates into CASRATGVQKPTSYEQYV.

This clonotype was observed a handful of times. The J gene is TRBJ1-4, the V gene TRBV12-3 or TRBV12-4; D perhaps matches TRBD1 (5 bases). The CDR3 totals 16 residues. Trimming shortened V by 6 bases and J by 6 bases, and 20 bases separated the two germline ends. DNA of the CDR3: TGTGCCAGCAGCAACTTCGAGGGGCGAGGGGATGAAAAACTGTTTTTT. This translates into CASSNFEGRGDEKLFF.

The chain joins TRBV4-3 to TRBJ2-1; D is unclear. Between the trimmed V and J ends, which lost 0 bases and 0 bases, there was a span of 15 bases. There are 18 residues in the CDR3. Germline V lookup: CDR1 LGHNA, CDR2 YSLEER. CDR3 protein: CASSQDGMIPSSYNEQFF. Written as DNA, the CDR3 is TGCGCCAGCAGCCAAGATGGAATGATCCCCAGCTCCTACAATGAGCAGTTCTTC.

Only a few counts were recorded for this clonotype. V and J are TRBV7-2 and TRBJ2-3; the D is unclear. The CDR3 length is 15 residues. Germline assignment: CDR1 SGHTA and CDR2 FQGNSA. Between the trimmed V and J ends, which lost 3 bases and 2 bases, there was a span of 12 bases. The CDR3: CASSFQSQTTDTQYF. The CDR3 bases are TGTGCCAGCAGCTTTCAATCACAGACCACAGATACGCAGTATTTT. The full variable domain, its missing parts supplied by reference TRBV7-2 and TRBJ2-3, is GAGVSQSPSNKVTEKGKDVELRCDPISGHTALYWYRQSLGQGLEFLIYFQGNSAPDKSGLPSDRFSAERTGGSVSTLTIQRTQQEDSAVYLCASSFQSQTTDTQYFGPGTRLTVL.

This clonotype has only one observation. The rearrangement joins TRBV5-1 to TRBJ2-3; D possibly matches TRBD1 or TRBD2 (5 bases each). V was shortened by 4 bases and J by 6 bases, with 18 bases between the two germline ends. The V gene's germline CDR1 is SGHRS and CDR2 YFSETQ. CDR3 length: 15 amino acids. The CDR3: CASSLGTDMRDTQYF. DNA of the CDR3: TGCGCCAGCAGCCTCGGGACCGACATGAGGGATACGCAGTATTTT.

V usage is TRBV11-1 and J usage is TRBJ2-1, with 10 bases aligning to TRBD1. The CDR3 has 20 amino acids. Germline V gene data show CDR1 as SGHAT and CDR2 as FQDESV (reference sequence). The junction had 20 bases not matched to a gene; V was cut back by 2 bases and J by 7 bases. The CDR3 loop reads CASSLFRPRDRGFKWNEQFF. In nucleotides, the CDR3 is TGTGCCAGCAGCTTATTCCGGCCCCGGGACAGGGGATTTAAGTGGAATGAGCAGTTCTTC.

This rearrangement joins TRBV6-5 to TRBJ1-6, with D maybe TRBD1 (5 bases). V lost 6 bases to trimming and J lost 10 bases, with 19 bases between them. This CDR3 is 15 amino acids long. Germline V CDR1 and CDR2: MNHEY, SVGAGI. CDR3 region: CASSLLEGLESPLHF. Written as DNA, the CDR3 is TGTGCCAGCAGCCTGCTCGAGGGACTAGAGTCACCCCTCCACTTT.

The V and J genes are TRBV28 and TRBJ1-2; D possibly corresponds to TRBD1 (5 bases). V shed 7 bases and J shed 0 bases, with 15 bases lying between them. Germline V gene data show CDR1 as MDHEN and CDR2 as SYDVKM. The CDR3 has 15 residues. The CDR3 sequence: CASTVGGTTNYGYTF. For the CDR3, the DNA is TGTGCCAGCACTGTGGGCGGGACGACTAACTATGGCTACACCTTC.

The genes are TRBV13 and TRBJ2-1; D might be TRBD1 (6 bases). Per the germline V gene, CDR1 is PRHDT and CDR2 is FYEKMQ (reference sequence). CDR3 size: 16 residues. Between the trimmed V and J ends, which lost 5 bases and 6 bases, there was a span of 20 bases. The CDR3 sequence is CASSDHGTPTGNEQFF. The CDR3 region has the DNA TGTGCCAGCAGCGACCACGGGACACCTACGGGCAATGAGCAGTTCTTC.

This chain links TRBV4-3 with TRBJ2-7; D is unclear. Germline CDR1 and CDR2: LGHNA and YSLEER. Trimming stripped 1 base from V and 2 bases from J, with 9 bases between. The CDR3 contains 14 residues. CDR3 protein: CASSQVLNTYEQYF. DNA for the CDR3: TGCGCCAGCAGCCAAGTCCTTAACACCTACGAGCAGTACTTC.

This clonotype was counted between two and nine times. The V call is TRBV20-1, the J call TRBJ2-5; D is tentatively TRBD1 or TRBD2 (6 bases each). Germline CDR1 and CDR2: DFQATT and SNEGSKA (reference sequence). V lost 6 bases to trimming and J lost 2 bases, with 19 bases between them. The CDR3 consists of 15 residues. CDR3 residues: CSAPIPGGRQETQYF. CDR3 coding DNA: TGCAGTGCGCCTATCCCCGGGGGCCGGCAAGAGACCCAGTACTTC.

This clonotype has a handful of counts. This rearrangement joins TRBV7-9 to TRBJ2-1, with 8 bases that match TRBD2. CDR3 length: 16 residues. The trim removed 5 bases at V and 3 bases at J, leaving 9 bases unmatched. CDR1 and CDR2 (germline): SEHNR, FQNEAQ (reference sequence). Here the CDR3 DNA reads TGTGCCAGCAGCACTGGACCAGCGGGGGACTACAATGAGCAGTTCTTC. It yields the protein CASSTGPAGDYNEQFF.

This sequence joins TRBV7-2 and TRBJ2-7; 8 bases match TRBD1. The CDR3 has 17 amino acids. Germline V gene lookup returns CDR1 SGHTA and CDR2 FQGNSA. The ends lost 1 base at V and 6 bases at J; junction bases unmatched: 14. CDR3: CASSLVGQGRFRAEQYF. For the CDR3, the DNA is TGTGCCAGCAGCTTAGTCGGACAGGGTCGGTTCAGGGCCGAGCAGTACTTC.

Only a few counts were recorded for this clonotype. The chain combines TRBV20-1 with TRBJ2-7; D might be TRBD1 (6 bases). Trimming stripped 0 bases from V and 1 base from J, with 13 bases between. The CDR3 length is 15 residues. Looked up from germline, CDR1 is DFQATT and CDR2 is SNEGSKA (reference sequence). The CDR3 nucleotides read TGCAGTGCTAGAGATGCTGGGGGCCTGTCCTACGAGCAGTACGTC. It translates to CSARDAGGLSYEQYV.

J is TRBJ2-3 and V is TRBV20-1; a possible D gene is TRBD2 (6 bases). V dropped 6 bases and J dropped 5 bases, with 18 bases sitting between them. Per the germline V gene, CDR1 is DFQATT and CDR2 is SNEGSKA (reference sequence). The CDR3 totals 14 residues. CDR3 coding DNA: TGCAGTGCGCCGTCGGGGGTGAGCGTAGATACGCAGTATTTT. The encoded protein is CSAPSGVSVDTQYF.

This clonotype was seen many times. The chain joins TRBV7-2 to TRBJ2-7; D might be TRBD1 (6 bases). Germline values: CDR1 SGHTA, CDR2 FQGNSA. The germline V and J ends were trimmed by 6 bases and 3 bases, with 9 bases remaining between them. The CDR3 has 12 residues. The CDR3 coding sequence is TGTGCCAGCAGTGTGGACAGCTACGAGCAGTACTTC. It is translated as CASSVDSYEQYF.

This clonotype was detected many times. This rearrangement joins TRBV20-1 to TRBJ2-3; 14 bases match TRBD2. After removal of 5 bases from V and 3 bases from J, the junction contained 1 base not matched to a gene. The germline V gene encodes CDR1 DFQATT and CDR2 SNEGSKA (reference sequence). This CDR3 spans 14 amino acids. The CDR3 DNA reads as TGCAGTGCTCGGACTAGCGGGGGGACAGATACGCAGTATTTT. Translating gives CSARTSGGTDTQYF.

This clonotype was observed a handful of times. The chain is built from TRBV20-1 and TRBJ2-5, with D possibly TRBD1 on 5 matching bases. CDR3 length: 14 residues. V shed 1 base and J shed 2 bases, with 11 bases lying between them. Germline CDR1 reads DFQATT; CDR2 reads SNEGSKA (reference sequence). The CDR3 DNA reads TGCAGTGCTAGAGTAGAAACAGGACAAGAGACCCAGTACTTC. It codes for CSARVETGQETQYF.

V usage is TRBV5-1 and J usage is TRBJ2-5, with D unresolved. Germline CDR1 SGHRS, CDR2 YFSETQ. Trimming cost V 0 bases and J 2 bases, with 8 bases left between them. The CDR3 is made up of 14 amino acids. The CDR3 DNA follows: TGCGCCAGCAGCTTGGTAAAGGTTCAAGAGACCCAGTACTTC. Translation gives CASSLVKVQETQYF.

V usage is TRBV12-3 or TRBV12-4 and J usage is TRBJ2-7, with TRBD1 matching 8 bases. The junction had 7 bases not matched to a gene; V was cut back by 6 bases and J by 0 bases. The CDR3 extends over 15 amino acids. DNA for the CDR3: TGTGCCAGCAGCCTCGGGACAGGCCTCTCCTACGAGCAGTACTTC. It yields the protein CASSLGTGLSYEQYF.